Only a few counts were recorded for the clone carrying this TCR beta chain. From the RT-PCR reads, TCRdb called clonotypes with MiXCR, one entry per CDR3 protein. Of about 680,000 distinct CDR3 sequences in the sample, over 12% are singletons; the top ten hold about 3.6%. The CDR3 is made up of 15 amino acids. CDR1 is DFQATT, CDR2 SNEGSKA, per germline (reference sequence). V was pared by 0 bases and J by 3 bases, with 15 bases between. The specimen was memory CD4+ T cells from blood. This rearrangement joins TRBV20-1 to TRBJ2-7; tentatively, D is TRBD1 (6 bases). The TCR comes from a female donor in good health, serving as a healthy control. CDR3 region: CSARDPRGGDYEQYF. In DNA form, the CDR3 reads TGCAGTGCTAGAGATCCGCGAGGGGGTGACTACGAGCAGTACTTC.